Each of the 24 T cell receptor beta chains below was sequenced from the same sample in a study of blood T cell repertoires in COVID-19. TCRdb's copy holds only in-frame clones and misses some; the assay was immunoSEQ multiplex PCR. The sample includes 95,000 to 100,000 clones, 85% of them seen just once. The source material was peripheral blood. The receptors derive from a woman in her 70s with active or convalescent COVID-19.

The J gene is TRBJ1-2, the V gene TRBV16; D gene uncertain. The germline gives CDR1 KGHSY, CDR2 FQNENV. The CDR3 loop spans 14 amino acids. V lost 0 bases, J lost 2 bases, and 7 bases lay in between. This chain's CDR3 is CASSQSQANYGYTF. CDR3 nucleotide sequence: TGTGCCAGCAGCCAATCGCAGGCGAACTATGGCTACACCTTC.

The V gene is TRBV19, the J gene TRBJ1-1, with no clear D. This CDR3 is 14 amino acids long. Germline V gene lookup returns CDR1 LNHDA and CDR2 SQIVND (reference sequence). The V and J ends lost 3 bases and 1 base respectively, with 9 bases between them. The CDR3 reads CASSIAGSNTEAFF. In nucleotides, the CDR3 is TGTGCCAGTAGTATCGCGGGGTCGAACACTGAAGCTTTCTTT. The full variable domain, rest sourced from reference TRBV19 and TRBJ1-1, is DGGITQSPKYLFRKEGQNVTLSCEQNLNHDAMYWYRQDPGQGLRLIYYSQIVNDFQKGDIAEGYSVSREKKESFPLTVTSAQKNPTAFYLCASSIAGSNTEAFFGQGTRLTVV.

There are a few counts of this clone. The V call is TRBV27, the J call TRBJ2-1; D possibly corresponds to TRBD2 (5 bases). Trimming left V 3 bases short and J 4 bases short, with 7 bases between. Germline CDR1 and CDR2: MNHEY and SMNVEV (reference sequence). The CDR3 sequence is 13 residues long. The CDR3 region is CASSFRGYNEQFF. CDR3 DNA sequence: TGTGCCAGCAGTTTCCGGGGTTACAATGAGCAGTTCTTC.

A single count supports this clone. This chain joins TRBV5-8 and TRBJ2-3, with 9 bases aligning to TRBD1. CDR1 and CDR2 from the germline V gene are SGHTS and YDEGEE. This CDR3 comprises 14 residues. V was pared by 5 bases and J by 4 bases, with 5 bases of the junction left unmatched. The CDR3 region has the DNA TGTGCCAGCAGTCGGACAGGGGATCCAGATACGCAGTATTTT. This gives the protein CASSRTGDPDTQYF.

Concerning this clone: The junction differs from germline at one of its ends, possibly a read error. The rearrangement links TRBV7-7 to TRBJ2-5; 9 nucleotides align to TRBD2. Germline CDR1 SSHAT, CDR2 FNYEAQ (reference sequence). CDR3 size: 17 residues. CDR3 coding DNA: TGTGCTAGCAGCTTAGCGAGGGGGCGGGAGGGCCATGAGACCCAGTACTTC. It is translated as CASSLARGREGHETQYF.

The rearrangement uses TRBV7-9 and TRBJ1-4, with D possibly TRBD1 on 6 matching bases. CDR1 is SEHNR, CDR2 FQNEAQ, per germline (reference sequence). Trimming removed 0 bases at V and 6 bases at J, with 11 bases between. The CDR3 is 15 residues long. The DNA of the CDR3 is TGTGCCAGCAGCTTAGCACAGGGAAGTTATGAAAAACTGTTTTTT. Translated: CASSLAQGSYEKLFF.

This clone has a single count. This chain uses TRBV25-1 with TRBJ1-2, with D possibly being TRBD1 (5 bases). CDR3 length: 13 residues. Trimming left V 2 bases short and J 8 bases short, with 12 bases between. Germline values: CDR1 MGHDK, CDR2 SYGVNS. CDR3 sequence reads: CASSEQGVRGYTF. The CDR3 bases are TGTGCCAGCAGTGAACAGGGTGTGAGAGGCTACACCTTC.

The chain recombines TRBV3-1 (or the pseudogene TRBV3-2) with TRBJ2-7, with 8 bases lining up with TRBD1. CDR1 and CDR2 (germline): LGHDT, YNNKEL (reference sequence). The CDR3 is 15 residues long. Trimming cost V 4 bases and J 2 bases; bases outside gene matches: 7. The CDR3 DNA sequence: TGTGCCAGCAGCCCAATGACAGGGGTACCCTACGAGCAGTACTTC. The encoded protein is CASSPMTGVPYEQYF.

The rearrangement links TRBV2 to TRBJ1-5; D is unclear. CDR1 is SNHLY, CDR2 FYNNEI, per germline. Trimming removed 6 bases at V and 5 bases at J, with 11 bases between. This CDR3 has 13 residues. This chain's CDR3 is CASRGWEDQPQHF. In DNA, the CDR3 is TGTGCCAGCAGGGGATGGGAGGATCAGCCCCAGCATTTT.

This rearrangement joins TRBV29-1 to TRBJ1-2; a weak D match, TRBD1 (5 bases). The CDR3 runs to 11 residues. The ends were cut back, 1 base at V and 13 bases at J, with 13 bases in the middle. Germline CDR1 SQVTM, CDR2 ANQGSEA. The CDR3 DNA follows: TGCAGCGTTGAAGCCAGGGCTAACCCCACCTTC. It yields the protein CSVEARANPTF.

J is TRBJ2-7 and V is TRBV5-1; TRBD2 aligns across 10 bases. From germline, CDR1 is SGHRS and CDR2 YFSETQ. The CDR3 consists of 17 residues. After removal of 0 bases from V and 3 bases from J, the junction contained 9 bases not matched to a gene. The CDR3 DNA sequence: TGCGCCAGCAGCTTGGCACCCTTCACTAGCGGGAACTACGAGCAGTACTTC. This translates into CASSLAPFTSGNYEQYF. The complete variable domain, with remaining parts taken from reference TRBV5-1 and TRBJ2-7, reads KAGVTQTPRYLIKTRGQQVTLSCSPISGHRSVSWYQQTPGQGLQFLFEYFSETQRNKGNFPGRFSGRQFSNSRSEMNVSTLELGDSALYLCASSLAPFTSGNYEQYFGPGTRLTVT.

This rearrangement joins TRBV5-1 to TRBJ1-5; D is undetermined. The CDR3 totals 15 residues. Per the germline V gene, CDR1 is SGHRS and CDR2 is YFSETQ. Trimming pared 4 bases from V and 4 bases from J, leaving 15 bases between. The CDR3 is CASSPGTTKNQPQHF. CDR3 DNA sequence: TGCGCCAGCAGCCCTGGAACTACTAAGAATCAGCCCCAGCATTTT.

The CDR3 loop reads CASSYGQGARTEAFF. The CDR3 DNA reads TGTGCCAGCAGTTATGGACAGGGGGCGCGTACTGAAGCTTTCTTT. The genes are TRBV6-5 and TRBJ1-1; 11 nucleotides agree with TRBD1. This CDR3 comprises 15 residues. Germline assignment: CDR1 MNHEY and CDR2 SVGAGI. The trim removed 3 bases at V and 5 bases at J, leaving 5 bases unmatched.

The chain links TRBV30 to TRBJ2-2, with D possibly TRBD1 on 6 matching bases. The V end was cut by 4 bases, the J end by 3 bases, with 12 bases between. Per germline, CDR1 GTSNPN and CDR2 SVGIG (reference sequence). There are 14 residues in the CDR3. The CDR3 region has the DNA TGTGCCTGGAAATCTACAGGGCACACCGGGGAGCTGTTTTTT. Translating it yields CAWKSTGHTGELFF.

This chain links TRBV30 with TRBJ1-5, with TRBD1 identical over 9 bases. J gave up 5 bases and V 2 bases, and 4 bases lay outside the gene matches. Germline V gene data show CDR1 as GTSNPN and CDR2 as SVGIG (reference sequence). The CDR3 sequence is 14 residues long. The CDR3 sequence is CAWSRGQGHQPQHF. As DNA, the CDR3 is TGTGCCTGGAGTCGGGGACAGGGACATCAGCCCCAGCATTTT.

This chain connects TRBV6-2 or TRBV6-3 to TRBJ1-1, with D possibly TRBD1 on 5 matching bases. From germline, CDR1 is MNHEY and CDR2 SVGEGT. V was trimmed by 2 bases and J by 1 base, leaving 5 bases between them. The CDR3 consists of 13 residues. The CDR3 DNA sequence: TGTGCCAGCAGTTACCAGGGGAACACTGAAGCTTTCTTT. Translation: CASSYQGNTEAFF.

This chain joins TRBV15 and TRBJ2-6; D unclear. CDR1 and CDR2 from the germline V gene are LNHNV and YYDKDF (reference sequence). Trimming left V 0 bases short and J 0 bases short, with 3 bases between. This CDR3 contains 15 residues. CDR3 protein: CATSRDNSGANVLTF. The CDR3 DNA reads TGTGCCACCAGCAGAGACAACTCTGGGGCCAACGTCCTGACTTTC.

This CDR3 is CASSRGGTGGRDTQYF. CDR3 nucleotides: TGTGCCAGTAGTAGAGGCGGGACAGGGGGCAGGGATACGCAGTATTTT. This rearrangement joins TRBV19 to TRBJ2-3, with 12 bases that match TRBD1. This CDR3 comprises 16 residues. With V trimmed by 4 bases and J by 6 bases, 8 bases remained unmatched. Germline V gives CDR1 LNHDA, CDR2 SQIVND (reference sequence). Looking up the rest from reference TRBV19 and TRBJ2-3 gives the full variable domain: DGGITQSPKYLFRKEGQNVTLSCEQNLNHDAMYWYRQDPGQGLRLIYYSQIVNDFQKGDIAEGYSVSREKKESFPLTVTSAQKNPTAFYLCASSRGGTGGRDTQYFGPGTRLTVL.

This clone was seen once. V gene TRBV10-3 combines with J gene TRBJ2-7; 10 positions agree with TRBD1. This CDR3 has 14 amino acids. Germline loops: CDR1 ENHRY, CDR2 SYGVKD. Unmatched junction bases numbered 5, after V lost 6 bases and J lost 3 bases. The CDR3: CAIRTGQGFYEQYF. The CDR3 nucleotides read TGTGCCATCAGGACGGGACAGGGGTTCTACGAGCAGTACTTC.

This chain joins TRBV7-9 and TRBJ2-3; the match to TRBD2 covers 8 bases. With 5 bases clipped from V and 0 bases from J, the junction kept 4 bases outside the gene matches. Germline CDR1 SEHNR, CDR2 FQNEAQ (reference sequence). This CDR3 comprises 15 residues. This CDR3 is CASSTGLASTDTQYF. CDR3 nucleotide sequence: TGTGCCAGCAGCACAGGACTAGCAAGCACAGATACGCAGTATTTT.

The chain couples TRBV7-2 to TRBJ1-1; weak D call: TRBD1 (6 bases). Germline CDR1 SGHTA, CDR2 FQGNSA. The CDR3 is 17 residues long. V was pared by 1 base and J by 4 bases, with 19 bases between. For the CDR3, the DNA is TGTGCCAGCAGCTTAGGAGGAGGGGGGGGGCTTGTCACTGAAGCTTTCTTT. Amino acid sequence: CASSLGGGGGLVTEAFF.

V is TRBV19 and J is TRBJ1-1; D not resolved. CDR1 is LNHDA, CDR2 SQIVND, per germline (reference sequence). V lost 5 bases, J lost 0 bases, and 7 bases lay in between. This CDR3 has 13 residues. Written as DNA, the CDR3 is TGTGCCAGTAGTTCACAGATGAACACTGAAGCTTTCTTT. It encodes CASSSQMNTEAFF. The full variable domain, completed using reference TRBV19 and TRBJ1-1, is DGGITQSPKYLFRKEGQNVTLSCEQNLNHDAMYWYRQDPGQGLRLIYYSQIVNDFQKGDIAEGYSVSREKKESFPLTVTSAQKNPTAFYLCASSSQMNTEAFFGQGTRLTVV.

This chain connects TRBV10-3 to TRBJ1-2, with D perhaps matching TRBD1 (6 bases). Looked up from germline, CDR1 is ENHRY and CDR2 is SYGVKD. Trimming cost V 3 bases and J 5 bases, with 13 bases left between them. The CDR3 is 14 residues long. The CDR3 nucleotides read TGTGCCATCAGTGATGGCAGGGGTGGGTATGGCTACACCTTC. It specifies CAISDGRGGYGYTF.

CDR3 DNA: TGCGCCAGCAGCCCGAACACCGGGGGAATGGGGCAGACCCAGTACTTC. It specifies CASSPNTGGMGQTQYF. The chain has TRBV5-1 and TRBJ2-5; D perhaps matches TRBD2 (6 bases). The V end was cut by 4 bases, the J end by 6 bases, with 22 bases between. Germline V CDR1 and CDR2: SGHRS, YFSETQ. The length of the CDR3 is 16 residues.